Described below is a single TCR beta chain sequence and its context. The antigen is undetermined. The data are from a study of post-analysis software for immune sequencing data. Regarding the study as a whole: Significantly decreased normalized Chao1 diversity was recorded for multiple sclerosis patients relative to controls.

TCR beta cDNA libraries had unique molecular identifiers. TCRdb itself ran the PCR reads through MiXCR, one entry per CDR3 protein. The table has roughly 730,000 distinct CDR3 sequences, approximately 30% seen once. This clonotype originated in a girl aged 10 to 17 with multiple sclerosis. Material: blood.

CDR3 sequence reads: CASSPGLLETQYF. The CDR3 DNA follows: TGTGCCAGCAGCCCGGGACTTCTGGAGACCCAGTACTTC. The V gene is TRBV3-1, the J gene TRBJ2-5, with D possibly being TRBD2 (6 bases). Germline V lookup: CDR1 LGHDT, CDR2 YNNKEL (reference sequence). CDR3 length: 13 amino acids. V lost 4 bases and J 5 bases, leaving 11 bases between the germline ends.